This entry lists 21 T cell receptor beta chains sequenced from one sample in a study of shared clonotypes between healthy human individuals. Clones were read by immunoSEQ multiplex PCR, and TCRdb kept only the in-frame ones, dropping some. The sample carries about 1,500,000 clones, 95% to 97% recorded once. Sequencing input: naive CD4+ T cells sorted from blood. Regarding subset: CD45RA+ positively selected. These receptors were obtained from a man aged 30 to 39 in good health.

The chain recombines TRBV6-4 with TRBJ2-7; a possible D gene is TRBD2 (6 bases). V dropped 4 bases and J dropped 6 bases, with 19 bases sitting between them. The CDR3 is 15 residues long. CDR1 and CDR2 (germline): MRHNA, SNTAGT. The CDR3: CASSAEPGLGSEQYF. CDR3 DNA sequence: TGTGCCAGCAGTGCAGAGCCGGGACTGGGCTCCGAGCAGTACTTC.

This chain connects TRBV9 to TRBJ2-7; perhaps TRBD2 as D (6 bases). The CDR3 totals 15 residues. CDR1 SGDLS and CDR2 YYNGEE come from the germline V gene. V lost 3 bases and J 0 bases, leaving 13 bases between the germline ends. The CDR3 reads CASSAVAEPSYEQYF. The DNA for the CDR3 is TGTGCCAGCAGCGCGGTAGCGGAGCCCTCCTACGAGCAGTACTTC. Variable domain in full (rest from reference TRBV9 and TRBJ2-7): DSGVTQTPKHLITATGQRVTLRCSPRSGDLSVYWYQQSLDQGLQFLIQYYNGEERAKGNILERFSAQQFPDLHSELNLSSLELGDSALYFCASSAVAEPSYEQYFGPGTRLTVT.

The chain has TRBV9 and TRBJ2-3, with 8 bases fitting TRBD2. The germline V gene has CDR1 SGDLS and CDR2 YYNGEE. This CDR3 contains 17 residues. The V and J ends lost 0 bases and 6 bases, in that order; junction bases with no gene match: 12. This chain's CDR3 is CASSVEGVGLAGDTQYF. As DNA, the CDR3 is TGTGCCAGCAGCGTAGAGGGGGTAGGGCTAGCGGGTGATACGCAGTATTTT.

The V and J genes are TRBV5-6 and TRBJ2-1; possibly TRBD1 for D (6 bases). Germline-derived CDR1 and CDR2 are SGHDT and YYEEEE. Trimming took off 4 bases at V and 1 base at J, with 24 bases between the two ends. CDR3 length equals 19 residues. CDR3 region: CASSPSVTTGFPSYNEQFF. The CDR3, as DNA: TGTGCCAGCAGCCCCTCCGTTACTACAGGGTTCCCGTCCTACAATGAGCAGTTCTTC.

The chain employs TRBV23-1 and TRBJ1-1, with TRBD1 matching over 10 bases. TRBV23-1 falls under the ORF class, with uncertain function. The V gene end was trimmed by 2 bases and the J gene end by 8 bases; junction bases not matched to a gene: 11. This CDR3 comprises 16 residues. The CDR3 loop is CASSQASPGTGDEAFF. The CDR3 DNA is TGCGCCAGCAGTCAAGCCAGCCCCGGGACAGGGGACGAAGCTTTCTTT.

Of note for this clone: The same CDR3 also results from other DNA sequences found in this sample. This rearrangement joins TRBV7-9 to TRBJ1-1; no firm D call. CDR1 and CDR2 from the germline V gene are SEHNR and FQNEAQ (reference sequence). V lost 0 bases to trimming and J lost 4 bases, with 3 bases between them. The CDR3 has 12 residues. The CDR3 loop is CASSLALTEAFF. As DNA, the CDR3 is TGTGCCAGCAGCTTAGCCCTCACTGAAGCTTTCTTT.

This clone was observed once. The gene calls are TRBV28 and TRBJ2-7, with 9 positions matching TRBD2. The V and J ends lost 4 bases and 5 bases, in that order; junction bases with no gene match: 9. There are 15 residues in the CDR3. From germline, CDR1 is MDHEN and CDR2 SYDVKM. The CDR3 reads CASSSRSSGEDEQYF. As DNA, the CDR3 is TGTGCCAGCAGTTCTAGGTCTAGCGGGGAAGACGAGCAGTACTTC.

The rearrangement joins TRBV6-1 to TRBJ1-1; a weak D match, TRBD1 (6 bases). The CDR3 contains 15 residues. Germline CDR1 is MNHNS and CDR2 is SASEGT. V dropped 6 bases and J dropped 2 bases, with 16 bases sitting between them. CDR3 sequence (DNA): TGTGCCAGCAGCCCCGGGACAAGGGCCAACACTGAAGCTTTCTTT. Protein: CASSPGTRANTEAFF.

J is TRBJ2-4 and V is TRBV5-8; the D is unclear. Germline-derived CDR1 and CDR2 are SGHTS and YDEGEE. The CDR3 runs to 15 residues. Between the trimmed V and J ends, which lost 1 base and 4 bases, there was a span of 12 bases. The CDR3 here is CASSLRLVLKNIQYF. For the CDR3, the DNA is TGTGCCAGCAGCTTGAGGCTGGTTCTAAAAAACATTCAGTACTTC. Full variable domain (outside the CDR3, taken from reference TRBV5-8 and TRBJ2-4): EAGVTQSPTHLIKTRGQQATLRCSPISGHTSVYWYQQALGLGLQFLLWYDEGEERNRGNFPPRFSGRQFPNYSSELNVNALELEDSALYLCASSLRLVLKNIQYFGAGTRLSVL.

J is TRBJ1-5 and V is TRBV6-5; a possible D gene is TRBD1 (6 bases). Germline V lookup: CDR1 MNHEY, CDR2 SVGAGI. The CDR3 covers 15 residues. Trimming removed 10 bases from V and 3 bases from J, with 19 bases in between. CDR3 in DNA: TGTGCCACAAGACGCCTGGGGGGGGCCAATCAGCCCCAGCATTTT. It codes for CATRRLGGANQPQHF.

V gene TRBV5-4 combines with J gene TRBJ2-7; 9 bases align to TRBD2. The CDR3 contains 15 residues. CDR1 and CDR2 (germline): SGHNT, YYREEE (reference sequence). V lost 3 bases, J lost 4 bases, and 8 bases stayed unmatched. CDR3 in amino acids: CASSSSGTSLYEQYF. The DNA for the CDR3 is TGTGCCAGCAGCTCGTCCGGGACTAGCTTGTACGAGCAGTACTTC. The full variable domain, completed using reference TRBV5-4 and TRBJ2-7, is ETGVTQSPTHLIKTRGQQVTLRCSSQSGHNTVSWYQQALGQGPQFIFQYYREEENGRGNFPPRFSGLQFPNYSSELNVNALELDDSALYLCASSSSGTSLYEQYFGPGTRLTVT.

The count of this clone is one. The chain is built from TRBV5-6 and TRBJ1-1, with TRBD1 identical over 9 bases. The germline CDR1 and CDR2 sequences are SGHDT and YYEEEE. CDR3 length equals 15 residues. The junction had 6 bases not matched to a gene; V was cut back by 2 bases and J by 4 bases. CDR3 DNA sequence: TGTGCCAGCAGCTTTCGCTACAGGGGGCCCACTGAAGCTTTCTTT. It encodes CASSFRYRGPTEAFF.

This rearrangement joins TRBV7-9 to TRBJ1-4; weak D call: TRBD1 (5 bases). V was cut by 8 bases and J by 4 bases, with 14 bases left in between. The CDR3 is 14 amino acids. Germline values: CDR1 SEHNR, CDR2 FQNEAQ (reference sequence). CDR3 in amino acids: CASPTGGVNEKLFF. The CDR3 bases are TGTGCCAGCCCTACCGGGGGGGTTAATGAAAAACTGTTTTTT.

The CDR3 bases are TGTGCCAGCAGTGCTCCGGGACTAGCGGGAGGTACACGAGAGACCCAGTACTTC. This translates into CASSAPGLAGGTRETQYF. J is TRBJ2-5 and V is TRBV28; 15 nucleotides align to TRBD2. This CDR3 spans 18 amino acids. J gave up 4 bases and V 5 bases, and 11 bases lay outside the gene matches. Germline CDR1 is MDHEN and CDR2 is SYDVKM.

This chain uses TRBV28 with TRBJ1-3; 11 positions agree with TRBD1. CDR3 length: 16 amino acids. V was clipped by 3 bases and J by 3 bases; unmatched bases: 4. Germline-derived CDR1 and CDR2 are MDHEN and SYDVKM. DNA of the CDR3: TGTGCCAGCAGTTTGCCGGGACAGGGGGTTGGAAACACCATATATTTT. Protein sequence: CASSLPGQGVGNTIYF.

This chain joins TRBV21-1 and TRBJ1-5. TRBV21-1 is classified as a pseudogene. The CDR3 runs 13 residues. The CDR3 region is CASSKEGHPSWHF. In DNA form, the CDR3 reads TGTGCCAGCAGCAAAGAAGGGCATCCGTCTTGGCATTTT.

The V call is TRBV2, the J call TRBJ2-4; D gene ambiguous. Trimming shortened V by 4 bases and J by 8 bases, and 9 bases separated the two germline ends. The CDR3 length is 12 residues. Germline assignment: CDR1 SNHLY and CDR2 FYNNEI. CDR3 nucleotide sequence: TGTGCCAGCAGTGTTGCAGAAGACATTCAGTACTTC. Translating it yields CASSVAEDIQYF.

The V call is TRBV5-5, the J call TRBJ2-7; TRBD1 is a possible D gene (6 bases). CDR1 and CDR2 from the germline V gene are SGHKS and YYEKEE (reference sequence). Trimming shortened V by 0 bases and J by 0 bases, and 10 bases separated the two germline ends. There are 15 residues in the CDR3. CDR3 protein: CASSLEAGASYEQYF. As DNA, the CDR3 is TGTGCCAGCAGCTTGGAGGCAGGGGCCTCCTACGAGCAGTACTTC.

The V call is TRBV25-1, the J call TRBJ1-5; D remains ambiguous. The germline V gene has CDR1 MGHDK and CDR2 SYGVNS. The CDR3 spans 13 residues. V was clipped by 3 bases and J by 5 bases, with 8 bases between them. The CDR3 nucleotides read TGTGCCAGCAGTGATTTTGGGGATCAGCCCCAGCATTTT. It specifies CASSDFGDQPQHF. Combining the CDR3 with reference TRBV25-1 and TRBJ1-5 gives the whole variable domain EADIYQTPRYLVIGTGKKITLECSQTMGHDKMYWYQQDPGMELHLIHYSYGVNSTEKGDLSSESTVSRIRTEHFPLTLESARPSHTSQYLCASSDFGDQPQHFGDGTRLSIL.

CDR3 nucleotide sequence: TGTGCCAGCAGCTTAGCGCGGCGGTCCTACAATGAGCAGTTCTTC. As protein: CASSLARRSYNEQFF. V gene TRBV11-1 combines with J gene TRBJ2-1; unclear D gene. The ends were cut back, 0 bases at V and 1 base at J, with 7 bases in the middle. Germline V gene sequence: CDR1 SGHAT, CDR2 FQDESV (reference sequence). The CDR3 length is 15 residues.

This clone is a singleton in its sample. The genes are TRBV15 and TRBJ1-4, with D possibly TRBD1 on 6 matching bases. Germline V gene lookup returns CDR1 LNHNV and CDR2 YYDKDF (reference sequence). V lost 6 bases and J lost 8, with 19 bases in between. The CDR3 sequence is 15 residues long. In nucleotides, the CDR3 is TGTGCCACCAGGCCAACAGGGACCGGCGGGGAAAAACTGTTTTTT. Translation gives CATRPTGTGGEKLFF.